This TCR beta chain was captured by sequencing in a study of shared clonotypes between healthy human individuals. The protocol was immunoSEQ multiplex PCR, while the TCRdb copy is restricted to in-frame clones and leaves out a portion. The sample has some 690,000 clones; 90% are singletons. Germline V gene lookup returns CDR1 SGDLS and CDR2 YYNGEE. The CDR3 runs to 13 residues. The study, taken as a whole, reports: When compared with the clonotypes that were shared by all four sorted-subset donors, the non-shared clonotypes turned out to have lower generation probabilities.

This clone was seen many times. The antigen remains unidentified. Material for sequencing was memory CD8+ T cells from PBMCs. Regarding subset: CD45RO+ cells pooled with CCR7-negative TemRA cells. The chain combines TRBV9 with TRBJ1-5; 7 bases map to TRBD1. This receptor was identified in a man aged 18 to 30 in good health. Some clones in this sample may be carry-over from other donors' samples. The CDR3 sequence: CASGGQLNQPQHF. The CDR3 DNA reads as TGTGCTAGTGGGGGACAGCTCAATCAGCCCCAGCATTTT.